The rows below give T cell receptor beta chains drawn from one sample of a study of cytomegalovirus exposure and HLA in healthy donors. The method was immunoSEQ multiplex PCR; TCRdb's version includes in-frame clones alone and lacks a portion of them. Among 120,000 or so clones, just over 15% were seen once, and the ten largest hold roughly 2%. Source material: PBMCs. These receptors originate from a woman younger than 30 in good health and CMV-seronegative. CDR3s include the opening cysteine and the closing phenylalanine or tryptophan. The D gene is left open where the match is weak.

V,D,CDR3
TRBV27,TRBD2,CASSSLAERGEQYF
TRBV30,TRBD2,CAWTRGGLAGGQETQYF
TRBV6-5,-,CASSQTANYGYTF
TRBV7-9,-,CASSPQALASYEQYF
TRBV30,-,CAWILMGPGTGELFF
TRBV7-8,TRBD2,CASSSWTSGATDTQYF
TRBV9,-,CASSARDLAHEQYF
TRBV7-2,-,CASSLAVRDYNEQFF
TRBV7-6,-,CASSSRAGPLSSEQYF
TRBV7-7,-,CATASDYDNEQFF
TRBV5-3,TRBD2,CARTGGRSGGPADTQYF
TRBV19,-,CATRSLPQSYNSPLHF
TRBV6-1,-,CASSFRTAYEQYF
TRBV28,TRBD2,CASSFSSGVGEETQYF